Given below is one T cell receptor (beta chain) in context. Its specificity is unknown. The protocol was immunoSEQ multiplex PCR, while the TCRdb copy is restricted to in-frame clones and leaves out a portion. The table shows about 140,000 clones, with nearly 95% occurring only once. This sample is part of a study of T cell responses to AZD1222 COVID-19 vaccine. The study, taken as a whole, reports: Baseline seropositives among AZD1222 recipients totaled only six or seven.

This CDR3 contains 14 residues. V lost 4 bases to trimming and J lost 4 bases, with 11 bases between them. The V gene's germline CDR1 is SGHTA and CDR2 FQGNSA. This sequence joins TRBV7-2 and TRBJ1-5; D unresolved. The receptor was isolated from an adult who received the AZD1222 COVID-19 vaccine. The sample was peripheral blood, taken 28 days after the second AZD1222 dose. The CDR3 region has the DNA TGTGCCAGCAGCTCTAACCCGGGGAATCAGCCCCAGCATTTT. It encodes CASSSNPGNQPQHF.